This T cell receptor (beta chain) was observed in a study of blood T cells in healthy people across ages. CDR1 is LGHNA, CDR2 YSLEER, per germline. Trimming pared 1 base from V and 2 bases from J, leaving 11 bases between. The CDR3 is made up of 15 amino acids. PCR was performed a second time for about 7 to 11 cycles using a sample-barcoded 5' primer and a J-beta primer mix. TCRdb re-derived calls from the 5' RACE reads in MiXCR, one entry per CDR3 protein. The sample has some 1.1 million distinct CDR3 sequences, 35% to 40% seen once. This clonotype was counted a few times. This receptor was taken from a man between 18 and 29 years old in good health. The material sequenced was blood. V is TRBV4-3 and J is TRBJ1-2; D is perhaps TRBD1 (5 bases). CDR3 coding DNA: TGCGCCAGCAGCCAAGCTTCAGGGAGCAACTATGGCTACACCTTC. Encoded protein: CASSQASGSNYGYTF.